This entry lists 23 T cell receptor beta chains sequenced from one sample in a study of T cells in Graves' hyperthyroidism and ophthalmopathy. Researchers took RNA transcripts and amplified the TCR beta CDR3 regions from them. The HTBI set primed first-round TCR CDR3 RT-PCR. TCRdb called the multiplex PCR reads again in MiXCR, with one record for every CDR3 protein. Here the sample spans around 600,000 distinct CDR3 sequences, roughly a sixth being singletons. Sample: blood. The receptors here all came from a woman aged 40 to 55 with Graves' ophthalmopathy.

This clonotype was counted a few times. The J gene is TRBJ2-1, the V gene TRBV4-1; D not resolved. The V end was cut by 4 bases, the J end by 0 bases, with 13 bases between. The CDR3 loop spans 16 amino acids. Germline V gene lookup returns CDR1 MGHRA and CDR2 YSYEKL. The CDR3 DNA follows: TGCGCCAGCAGCCCCTTCCACGGAACCTCCTACAATGAGCAGTTCTTC. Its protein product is CASSPFHGTSYNEQFF.

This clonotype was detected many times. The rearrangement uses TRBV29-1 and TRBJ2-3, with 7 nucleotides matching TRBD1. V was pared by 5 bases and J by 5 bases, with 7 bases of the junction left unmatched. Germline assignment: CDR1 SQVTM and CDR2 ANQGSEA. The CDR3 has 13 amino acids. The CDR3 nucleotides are TGCAGCGTTTCCACAGGGGCGGTAGATACGCAGTATTTT. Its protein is CSVSTGAVDTQYF.

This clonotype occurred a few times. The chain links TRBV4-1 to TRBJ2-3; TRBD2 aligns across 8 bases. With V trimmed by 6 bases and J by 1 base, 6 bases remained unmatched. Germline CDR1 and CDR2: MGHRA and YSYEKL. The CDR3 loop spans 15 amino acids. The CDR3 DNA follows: TGCGCCAGCAGACACCACGGGGGGGGCACAGATACGCAGTATTTT. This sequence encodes CASRHHGGGTDTQYF.

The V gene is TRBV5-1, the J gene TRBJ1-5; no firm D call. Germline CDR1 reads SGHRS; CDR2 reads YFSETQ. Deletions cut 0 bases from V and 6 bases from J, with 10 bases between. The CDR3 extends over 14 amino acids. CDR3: CASSLGPGAQPQHF. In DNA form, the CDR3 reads TGCGCCAGCAGCTTGGGACCGGGTGCTCAGCCCCAGCATTTT.

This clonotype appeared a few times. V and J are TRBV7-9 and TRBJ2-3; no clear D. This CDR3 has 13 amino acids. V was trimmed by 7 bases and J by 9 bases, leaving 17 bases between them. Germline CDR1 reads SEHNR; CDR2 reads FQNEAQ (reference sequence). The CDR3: CASTPSTERTQYF. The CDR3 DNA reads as TGTGCCAGCACCCCCTCAACAGAGAGGACGCAGTATTTT.

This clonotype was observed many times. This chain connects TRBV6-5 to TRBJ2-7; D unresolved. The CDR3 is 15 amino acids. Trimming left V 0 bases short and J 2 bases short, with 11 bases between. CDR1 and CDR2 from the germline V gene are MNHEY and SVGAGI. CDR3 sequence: CASSYSSQRTYEQYF. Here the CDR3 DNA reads TGTGCCAGCAGTTACTCCAGTCAGCGAACCTACGAGCAGTACTTC.

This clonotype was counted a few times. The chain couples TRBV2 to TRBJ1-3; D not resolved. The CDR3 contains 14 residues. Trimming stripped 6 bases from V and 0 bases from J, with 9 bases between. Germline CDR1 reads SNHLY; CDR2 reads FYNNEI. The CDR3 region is CASSGLISGNTIYF. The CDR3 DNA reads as TGTGCCAGCAGCGGACTGATCTCTGGAAACACCATATATTTT.

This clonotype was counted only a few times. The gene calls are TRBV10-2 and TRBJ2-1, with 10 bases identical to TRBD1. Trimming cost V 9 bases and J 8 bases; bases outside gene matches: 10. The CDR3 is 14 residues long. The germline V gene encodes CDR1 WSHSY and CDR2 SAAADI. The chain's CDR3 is CASTPGQGWDEQFF. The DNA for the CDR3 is TGCGCCAGTACACCGGGACAGGGGTGGGATGAGCAGTTCTTC.

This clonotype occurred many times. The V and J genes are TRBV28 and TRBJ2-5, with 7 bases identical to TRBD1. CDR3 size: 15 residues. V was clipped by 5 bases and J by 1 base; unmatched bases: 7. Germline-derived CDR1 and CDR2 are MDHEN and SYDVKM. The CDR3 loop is CASSRPGTAQETQYF. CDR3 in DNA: TGTGCCAGCAGTCGGCCCGGGACAGCCCAAGAGACCCAGTACTTC.

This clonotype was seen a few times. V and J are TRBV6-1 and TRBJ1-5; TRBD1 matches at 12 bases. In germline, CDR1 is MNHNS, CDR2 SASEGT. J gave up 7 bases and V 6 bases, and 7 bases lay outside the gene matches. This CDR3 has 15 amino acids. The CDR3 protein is CASSSGQGARQPQHF. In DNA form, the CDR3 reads TGTGCCAGCAGCTCGGGACAGGGGGCGAGGCAGCCCCAGCATTTT.

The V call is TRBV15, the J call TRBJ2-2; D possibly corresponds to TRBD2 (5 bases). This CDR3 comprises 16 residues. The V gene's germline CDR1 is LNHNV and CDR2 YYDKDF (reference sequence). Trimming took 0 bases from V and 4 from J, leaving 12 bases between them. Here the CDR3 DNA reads TGTGCCACCAGCAGAGATCGCCTAGCCCCCACCGGGGAGCTGTTTTTT. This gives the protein CATSRDRLAPTGELFF.

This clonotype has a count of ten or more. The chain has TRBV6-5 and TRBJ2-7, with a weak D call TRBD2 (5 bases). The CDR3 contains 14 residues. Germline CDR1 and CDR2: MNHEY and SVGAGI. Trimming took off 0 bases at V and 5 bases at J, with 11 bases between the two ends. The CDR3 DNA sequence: TGTGCCAGCAGTTACTCTCTGTTGAGGGACGAGCAGTACTTC. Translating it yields CASSYSLLRDEQYF.

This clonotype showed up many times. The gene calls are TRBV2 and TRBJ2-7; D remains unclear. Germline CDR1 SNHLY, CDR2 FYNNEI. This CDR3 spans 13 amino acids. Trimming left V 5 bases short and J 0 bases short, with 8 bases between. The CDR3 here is CASSTPSSYEQYF. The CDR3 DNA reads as TGTGCCAGCAGTACTCCTAGCTCCTACGAGCAGTACTTC.

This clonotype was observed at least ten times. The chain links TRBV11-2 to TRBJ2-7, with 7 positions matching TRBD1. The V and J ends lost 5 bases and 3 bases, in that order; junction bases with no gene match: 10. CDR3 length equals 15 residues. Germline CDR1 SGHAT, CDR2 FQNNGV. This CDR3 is CASSETGVDGYEQYF. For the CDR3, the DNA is TGTGCCAGCAGCGAAACAGGGGTGGATGGCTACGAGCAGTACTTC.

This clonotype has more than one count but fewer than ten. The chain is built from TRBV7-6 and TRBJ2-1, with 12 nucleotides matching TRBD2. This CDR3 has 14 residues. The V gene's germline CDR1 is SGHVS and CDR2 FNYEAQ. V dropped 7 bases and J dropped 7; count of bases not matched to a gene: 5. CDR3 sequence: CASTLTSGRNEQFF. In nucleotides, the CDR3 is TGTGCCAGCACCTTGACTAGCGGGAGAAATGAGCAGTTCTTC.

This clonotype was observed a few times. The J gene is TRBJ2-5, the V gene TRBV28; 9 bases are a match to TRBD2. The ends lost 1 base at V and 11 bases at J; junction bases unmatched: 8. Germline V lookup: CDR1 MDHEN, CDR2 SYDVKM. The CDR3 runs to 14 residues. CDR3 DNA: TGTGCCAGCAGTTTATTACTAGCGGGCGGCGTTCAGTACTTC. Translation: CASSLLLAGGVQYF.

CDR3 in amino acids: CASSRRSTEAFF. DNA for the CDR3: TGTGCCAGCAGCCGAAGGTCTACTGAAGCTTTCTTT. The V and J genes are TRBV7-9 and TRBJ1-1; D is ambiguous. The CDR3 has 12 amino acids. Trimming stripped 5 bases from V and 5 bases from J, with 9 bases between. Germline V gene sequence: CDR1 SEHNR, CDR2 FQNEAQ (reference sequence).

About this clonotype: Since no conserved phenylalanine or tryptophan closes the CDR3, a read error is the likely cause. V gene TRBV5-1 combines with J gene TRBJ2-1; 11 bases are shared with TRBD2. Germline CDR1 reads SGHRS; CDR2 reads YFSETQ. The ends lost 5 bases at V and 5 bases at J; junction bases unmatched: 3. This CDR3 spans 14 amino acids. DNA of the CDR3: TGCGCCAGCAGGGGACTAGCGGAGGACAATGAGCAGTTCCTC. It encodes CASRGLAEDNEQFL.

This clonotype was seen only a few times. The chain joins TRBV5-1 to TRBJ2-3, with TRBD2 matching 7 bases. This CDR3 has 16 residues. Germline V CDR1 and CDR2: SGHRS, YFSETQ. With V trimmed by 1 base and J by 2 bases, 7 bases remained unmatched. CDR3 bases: TGCGCCAGCAGCTTGATCAGCGGGGCGCCCACAGATACGCAGTATTTT. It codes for CASSLISGAPTDTQYF.

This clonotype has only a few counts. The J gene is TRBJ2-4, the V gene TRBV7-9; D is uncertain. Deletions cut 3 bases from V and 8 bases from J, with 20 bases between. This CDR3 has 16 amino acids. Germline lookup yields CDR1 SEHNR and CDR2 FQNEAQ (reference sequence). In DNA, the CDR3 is TGTGCCAGCAGCTTTTCGCCAGGACCCCAGTCGGACATTCAGTACTTC. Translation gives CASSFSPGPQSDIQYF.

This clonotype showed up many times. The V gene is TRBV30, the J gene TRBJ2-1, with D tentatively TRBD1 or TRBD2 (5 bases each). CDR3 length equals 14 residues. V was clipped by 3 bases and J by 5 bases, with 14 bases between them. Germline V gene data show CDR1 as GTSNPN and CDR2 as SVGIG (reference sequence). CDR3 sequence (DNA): TGTGCCTGGAGCAAAGGGACCGCAAACAATGAGCAGTTCTTC. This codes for CAWSKGTANNEQFF.

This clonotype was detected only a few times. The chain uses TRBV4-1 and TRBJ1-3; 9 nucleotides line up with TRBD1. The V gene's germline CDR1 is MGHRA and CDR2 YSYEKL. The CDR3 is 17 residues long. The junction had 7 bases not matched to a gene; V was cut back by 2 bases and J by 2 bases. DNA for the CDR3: TGCGCCAGCAGCCAACACCGACAGGGGGAGGCTGGAAACACCATATATTTT. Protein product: CASSQHRQGEAGNTIYF.

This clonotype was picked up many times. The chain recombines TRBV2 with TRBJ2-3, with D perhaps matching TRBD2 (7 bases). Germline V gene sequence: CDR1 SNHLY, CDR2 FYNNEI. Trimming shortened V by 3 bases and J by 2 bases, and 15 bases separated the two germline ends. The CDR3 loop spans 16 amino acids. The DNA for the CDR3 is TGTGCCAGCAGTGAGGGGGGGGGCAAAAACACAGATACGCAGTATTTT. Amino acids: CASSEGGGKNTDTQYF.